This T cell receptor (beta chain) was sequenced in a study of tumor-infiltrating lymphocytes in primary liver carcinoma. This clonotype was recorded once. A read error may be the cause here, since a much bigger clone is one base away. The CDR3 has 14 residues. Germline V gene data show CDR1 as MDHEN and CDR2 as SYDVKM. Starting material for RNA and DNA co-extraction consisted of roughly 19-31 mg of unsorted bulk tissue. Reverse transcription of roughly 470 ng total RNA with a constant-region primer produced TCR beta cDNA. Slightly modified ARM-PCR, run as three nested multiplex PCR rounds, produced the TCR beta libraries. A C-beta reverse primer and TRBV1-TRBV30 forward primers served in each of the first two PCR rounds, at roughly 10 cycles apiece. Via MiXCR, TCRdb re-called the multiplex PCR reads, giving one row per CDR3 protein. The sample includes about 190,000 distinct CDR3 sequences, over 80% seen only once; the top ten take about a sixth.

The chain uses TRBV28 and TRBJ2-1, with D perhaps assigned TRBD1 or TRBD2 (6 bases each). Material for sequencing was tumor tissue from primary liver carcinoma. The clonotype originates from a man aged 35 to 55 with primary liver carcinoma and hepatitis B virus infection. The CDR3 protein is CASSLGGAMNEQLF. In DNA, the CDR3 is TGTGCCAGCAGTTTGGGGGGCGCGATGAATGAGCAGCTCTTC.